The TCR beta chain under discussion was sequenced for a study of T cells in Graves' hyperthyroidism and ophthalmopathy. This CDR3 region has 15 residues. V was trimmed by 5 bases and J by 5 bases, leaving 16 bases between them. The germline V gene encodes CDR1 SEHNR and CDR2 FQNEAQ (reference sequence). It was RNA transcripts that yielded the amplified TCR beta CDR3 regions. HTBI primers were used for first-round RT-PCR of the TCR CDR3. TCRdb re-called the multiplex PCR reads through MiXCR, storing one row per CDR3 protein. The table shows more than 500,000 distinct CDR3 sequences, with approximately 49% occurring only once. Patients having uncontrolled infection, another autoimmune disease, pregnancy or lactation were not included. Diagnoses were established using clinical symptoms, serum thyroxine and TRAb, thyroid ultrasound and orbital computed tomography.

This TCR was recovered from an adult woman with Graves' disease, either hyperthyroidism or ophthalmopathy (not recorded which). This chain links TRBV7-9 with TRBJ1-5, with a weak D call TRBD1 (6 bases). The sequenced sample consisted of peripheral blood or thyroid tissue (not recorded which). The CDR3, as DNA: TGTGCCAGCAGCCCCGACAGGTCTGGGCATCAGCCCCAGCATTTT. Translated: CASSPDRSGHQPQHF. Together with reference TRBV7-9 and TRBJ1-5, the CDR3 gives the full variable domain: DTGVSQNPRHKITKRGQNVTFRCDPISEHNRLYWYRQTLGQGPEFLTYFQNEAQLEKSRLLSDRFSAERPKGSFSTLEIQRTEQGDSAMYLCASSPDRSGHQPQHFGDGTRLSIL.